The next 24 T cell receptor beta chains were all read from a single sample in a study of blood T cell repertoires in COVID-19. Only in-frame clones appear in the TCRdb table, and some are missing; sequencing was by immunoSEQ multiplex PCR. The data show about 280,000 clones, approximately 85% seen once. Sequenced input: peripheral blood. These receptors originate from a man in his fifties with active or convalescent COVID-19.

The V and J genes are TRBV6-5 and TRBJ1-5; the match to TRBD1 covers 7 bases. There are 15 residues in the CDR3. J was trimmed by 5 bases and V by 6 bases; bases with no gene match: 10. CDR1 and CDR2 from the germline V gene are MNHEY and SVGAGI. Written as DNA, the CDR3 is TGTGCCAGCAGCCCAAACAGGGGATGGGATCAGCCCCAGCATTTT. Its protein is CASSPNRGWDQPQHF.

V and J are TRBV19 and TRBJ2-7; D is unresolved. CDR3 length equals 13 residues. Germline CDR1 reads LNHDA; CDR2 reads SQIVND (reference sequence). With 6 bases removed from V and 2 bases from J, the gap between germline ends came to 11 bases. The CDR3 DNA reads TGTGCCAGTAGCAGTTTGAATACCTACGAGCAGTACTTC. This codes for CASSSLNTYEQYF.

The chain links TRBV10-3 to TRBJ2-7; TRBD1 aligns across 9 bases. From germline, CDR1 is ENHRY and CDR2 SYGVKD. The CDR3 spans 13 residues. J lost 6 bases, V lost 8 bases, and 8 bases had no gene match. The CDR3 DNA sequence: TGTGCCATCGGGACAGGGACAAAAAGCGAGCAGTACTTC. Its protein product is CAIGTGTKSEQYF.

This chain uses TRBV11-2 with TRBJ2-2; D not resolved. This CDR3 contains 14 residues. The V gene's germline CDR1 is SGHAT and CDR2 FQNNGV. The V end was cut by 1 base, the J end by 6 bases, with 9 bases between. The CDR3 here is CASSLGQVAGELFF. For the CDR3, the DNA is TGTGCCAGCAGCTTAGGGCAGGTGGCCGGGGAGCTGTTTTTT.

This chain uses TRBV2 with TRBJ2-2, with D perhaps TRBD2 (7 bases). Trimming shortened V by 8 bases and J by 5 bases, and 15 bases separated the two germline ends. Germline-derived CDR1 and CDR2 are SNHLY and FYNNEI. CDR3 size: 14 residues. CDR3 sequence reads: CASGGGSPTGELFF. Here the CDR3 DNA reads TGTGCCAGCGGGGGCGGGAGCCCAACCGGGGAGCTGTTTTTT.

This clone was picked up one time. J is TRBJ2-4 and V is TRBV30, with TRBD2 matching over 7 bases. Per germline, CDR1 GTSNPN and CDR2 SVGIG (reference sequence). With 0 bases clipped from V and 8 bases from J, the junction kept 13 bases outside the gene matches. The CDR3 is 16 amino acids. CDR3 in amino acids: CAWSVGGSPTRDIQYF. CDR3 nucleotide sequence: TGTGCCTGGAGTGTAGGCGGGAGCCCAACGCGGGACATTCAGTACTTC.

CDR3 in DNA: TGTGCCAGCAGGGAGCAGGGGGTTCGGTCACCCCTCCACTTT. Its translation: CASREQGVRSPLHF. The chain links TRBV2 to TRBJ1-6; 7 positions agree with TRBD1. Germline CDR1 reads SNHLY; CDR2 reads FYNNEI. The CDR3 contains 14 residues. The junction had 9 bases not matched to a gene; V was cut back by 6 bases and J by 10 bases.

The chain uses TRBV7-6 and TRBJ2-3; 8 bases are a match to TRBD2. The ends lost 3 bases at V and 2 bases at J; junction bases unmatched: 4. Germline CDR1 reads SGHVS; CDR2 reads FNYEAQ. The CDR3 has 15 amino acids. CDR3 sequence reads: CASSLGREVTDTQYF. The CDR3 DNA follows: TGTGCCAGCAGCTTGGGGCGGGAGGTCACAGATACGCAGTATTTT.

V and J are TRBV7-9 and TRBJ2-1; 7 nucleotides align to TRBD1. CDR1 is SEHNR, CDR2 FQNEAQ, per germline (reference sequence). This CDR3 has 15 amino acids. Trimming cost V 8 bases and J 5 bases; bases outside gene matches: 12. CDR3 nucleotide sequence: TGTGCCAGCGTGAGGACAGGCGCAAGTCACAATGAGCAGTTCTTC. Translated: CASVRTGASHNEQFF. The full variable domain, its missing parts supplied by reference TRBV7-9 and TRBJ2-1, is DTGVSQNPRHKITKRGQNVTFRCDPISEHNRLYWYRQTLGQGPEFLTYFQNEAQLEKSRLLSDRFSAERPKGSFSTLEIQRTEQGDSAMYLCASVRTGASHNEQFFGPGTRLTVL.

The chain carries TRBV5-6 and TRBJ2-7; D possibly corresponds to TRBD1 (5 bases). The V gene's germline CDR1 is SGHDT and CDR2 YYEEEE. V was trimmed by 0 bases and J by 3 bases, leaving 10 bases between them. This CDR3 is built from 14 residues. For the CDR3, the DNA is TGTGCCAGCAGCTTGGGGGGCAGCCGCTACGAGCAGTACTTC. Translated, it gives CASSLGGSRYEQYF.

This clone appeared once. The genes are TRBV27 and TRBJ2-3, with 14 bases that match TRBD2. Per germline, CDR1 MNHEY and CDR2 SMNVEV (reference sequence). J lost 5 bases, V lost 8 bases, and 15 bases had no gene match. CDR3 length: 18 residues. The CDR3 sequence: CASRSIPGLAGVRDTQYF. The CDR3 coding sequence is TGTGCCAGCCGCTCTATTCCGGGACTAGCGGGAGTAAGAGATACGCAGTATTTT.

The chain uses TRBV25-1 and TRBJ1-6; TRBD1 matches at 12 bases. Germline CDR1 and CDR2: MGHDK and SYGVNS. The V and J ends lost 3 bases and 10 bases, in that order; junction bases with no gene match: 4. The CDR3 length is 15 residues. The CDR3 is CASSDRDRGRSPLHF. CDR3 in DNA: TGTGCCAGCAGTGACCGGGACAGGGGGCGATCACCCCTCCACTTT.

V and J are TRBV7-3 and TRBJ2-1; D uncertain. This CDR3 has 13 residues. The V and J ends lost 2 bases and 5 bases respectively, with 7 bases between them. The germline gives CDR1 SGHTA, CDR2 FQGTGA. CDR3 bases: TGTGCCAGCAGCTTAGCCCGAGACAATGAGCAGTTCTTC. As protein: CASSLARDNEQFF.

The chain is built from TRBV28 and TRBJ1-1, with TRBD1 matching 7 bases. V trimming: 3 bases; J trimming: 4 bases; junction bases outside the gene matches: 17. CDR3 length: 18 residues. Per the germline V gene, CDR1 is MDHEN and CDR2 is SYDVKM. The DNA for the CDR3 is TGTGCCAGCAGTTTTGTGCGCCCCAGGGGGGATTTGGTCACTGAAGCTTTCTTT. This encodes CASSFVRPRGDLVTEAFF.

In this sample, this clone turned up once. V gene TRBV2 combines with J gene TRBJ1-6; D remains ambiguous. V lost 4 bases, J lost 7 bases, and 8 bases lay in between. Germline CDR1 and CDR2: SNHLY and FYNNEI. CDR3 size: 13 residues. The DNA for the CDR3 is TGTGCCAGCAGTGTTGTGCAGAATTCACCCCTCCACTTT. It specifies CASSVVQNSPLHF. Full variable domain (outside the CDR3, taken from reference TRBV2 and TRBJ1-6): EPEVTQTPSHQVTQMGQEVILRCVPISNHLYFYWYRQILGQKVEFLVSFYNNEISEKSEIFDDQFSVERPDGSNFTLKIRSTKLEDSAMYFCASSVVQNSPLHFGNGTRLTVT.

The rearrangement links TRBV12-3 or TRBV12-4 to TRBJ1-4; the D gene is possibly TRBD1 (6 bases). Trimming took off 5 bases at V and 13 bases at J, with 14 bases between the two ends. The CDR3 spans 12 residues. The CDR3 loop is CASSPAGDRLFF. The CDR3 nucleotides are TGTGCCAGCAGTCCGGCAGGGGATCGACTGTTTTTT.

V and J are TRBV20-1 and TRBJ1-5; TRBD1 matches at 7 bases. The length of the CDR3 is 17 residues. Trimming removed 3 bases from V and 1 base from J; junction bases left unmatched: 12. Germline values: CDR1 DFQATT, CDR2 SNEGSKA (reference sequence). The DNA for the CDR3 is TGCAGTGCTAGTCTCACCAGAGGGGGCCCCAGCAATCAGCCCCAGCATTTT. Translated: CSASLTRGGPSNQPQHF.

The chain employs TRBV4-1 and TRBJ2-5; 9 positions agree with TRBD1. V dropped 3 bases and J dropped 5; count of bases not matched to a gene: 7. The CDR3 covers 15 residues. The V gene's germline CDR1 is MGHRA and CDR2 YSYEKL. CDR3 sequence (DNA): TGCGCCAGCAGCCACGGACAGGGGATGGAGGAGACCCAGTACTTC. Translated: CASSHGQGMEETQYF.

The chain carries TRBV4-1 and TRBJ1-1, with D uncertain. Deletions cut 4 bases from V and 3 bases from J, with 12 bases between. This CDR3 contains 14 residues. The V gene's germline CDR1 is MGHRA and CDR2 YSYEKL. For the CDR3, the DNA is TGCGCCAGCAGCCCCCTAGTGAAGGACACTGAAGCTTTCTTT. Translated: CASSPLVKDTEAFF.

This sequence joins TRBV5-1 and TRBJ1-1; TRBD1 might be the D (5 bases). The V end was cut by 3 bases, the J end by 4 bases, with 10 bases between. The CDR3 is 13 residues long. CDR1 is SGHRS, CDR2 YFSETQ, per germline. The CDR3 loop is CASSYQGGTEAFF. The CDR3 coding sequence is TGCGCCAGCAGCTATCAGGGTGGCACTGAAGCTTTCTTT.

CDR3 amino acids: CATSRELYPVERKDTQYF. Here the CDR3 DNA reads TGTGCCACCAGCAGAGAGTTATACCCCGTAGAGAGAAAAGATACGCAGTATTTT. The chain combines TRBV15 with TRBJ2-3, with D unresolved. V gave up 0 bases and J gave up 5 bases, with 21 bases separating them. CDR3 length equals 18 residues. From germline, CDR1 is LNHNV and CDR2 YYDKDF (reference sequence).

This chain links TRBV28 with TRBJ1-1, with a weak D call TRBD1 (6 bases). The V gene's germline CDR1 is MDHEN and CDR2 SYDVKM. The CDR3 totals 13 residues. The ends were cut back, 6 bases at V and 3 bases at J, with 11 bases in the middle. CDR3 sequence reads: CASRPDRYTEAFF. CDR3 DNA sequence: TGTGCCAGCAGACCGGACAGATACACTGAAGCTTTCTTT.

This clone is a singleton in its sample. The chain links TRBV7-9 to TRBJ2-7, with 8 nucleotides matching TRBD2. The CDR3 covers 15 residues. The V gene end was trimmed by 4 bases and the J gene end by 4 bases; junction bases not matched to a gene: 9. The germline CDR1 and CDR2 sequences are SEHNR and FQNEAQ (reference sequence). CDR3 DNA: TGTGCCAGCAGCTACCCGCCGGGGGGGATTTACGAGCAGTACTTC. This encodes CASSYPPGGIYEQYF.

This chain joins TRBV18 and TRBJ2-6; D is possibly TRBD1 (7 bases). Looked up from germline, CDR1 is KGHSH and CDR2 is LQKENI. The V end was cut by 5 bases, the J end by 2 bases, with 10 bases between. The CDR3 consists of 15 residues. The CDR3 coding sequence is TGTGCCAGCTCAGACAGGGAGGCTGGGGCCAACGTCCTGACTTTC. Its protein is CASSDREAGANVLTF.